This TCR beta chain was identified in a study of siplizumab effects on memory and regulatory T cells. The study, taken as a whole, reports: The diversity of naive T cells seemed greater than that of memory cells, and their alloresponse contribution seemed major. Mapping to unstimulated subsets was achieved for only a minor fraction of alloreactive clones.

Regarding this clone: What it binds is not known.

Generated by immunoSEQ multiplex PCR, the TCRdb table keeps only in-frame clones and is missing some. The sample shows 110,000 or so clones, 92% of them seen only once. The CDR3 consists of 14 residues. The ends were cut back, 1 base at V and 4 bases at J, with 10 bases in the middle. CDR1 is MGHDK, CDR2 SYGVNS, per germline. The receptor was derived from a human donor in good health. The J gene is TRBJ2-5, the V gene TRBV25-1; weak D call: TRBD2 (6 bases). Sequencing was done on a sample of Tregs sorted from blood. CDR3 sequence reads: CASSESGGLETQYF. The CDR3, as DNA: TGTGCCAGCAGTGAATCCGGAGGGTTAGAGACCCAGTACTTC. Full variable domain (missing parts from reference TRBV25-1 and TRBJ2-5): EADIYQTPRYLVIGTGKKITLECSQTMGHDKMYWYQQDPGMELHLIHYSYGVNSTEKGDLSSESTVSRIRTEHFPLTLESARPSHTSQYLCASSESGGLETQYFGPGTRLLVL.